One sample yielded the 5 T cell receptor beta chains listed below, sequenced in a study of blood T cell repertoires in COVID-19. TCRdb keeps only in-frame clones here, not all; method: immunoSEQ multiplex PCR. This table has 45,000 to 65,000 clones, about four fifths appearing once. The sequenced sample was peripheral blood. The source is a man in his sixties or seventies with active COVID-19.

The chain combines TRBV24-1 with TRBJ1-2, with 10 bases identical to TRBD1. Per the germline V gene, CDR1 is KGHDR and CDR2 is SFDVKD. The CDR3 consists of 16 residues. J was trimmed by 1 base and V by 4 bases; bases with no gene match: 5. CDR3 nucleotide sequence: TGTGCCACCAGTGACCCGGGACAGGGGAATAACTATGGCTACACCTTC. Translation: CATSDPGQGNNYGYTF.

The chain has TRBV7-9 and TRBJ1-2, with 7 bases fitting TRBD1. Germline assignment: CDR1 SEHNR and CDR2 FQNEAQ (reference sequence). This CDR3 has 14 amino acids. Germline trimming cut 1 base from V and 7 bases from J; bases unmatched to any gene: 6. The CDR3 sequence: CASSLGQGVVGYTF. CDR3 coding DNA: TGTGCCAGCAGCTTAGGGCAGGGGGTAGTTGGCTACACCTTC.

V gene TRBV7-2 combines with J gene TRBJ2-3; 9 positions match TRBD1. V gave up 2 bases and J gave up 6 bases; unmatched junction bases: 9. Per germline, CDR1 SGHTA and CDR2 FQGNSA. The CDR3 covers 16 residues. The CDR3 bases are TGTGCCAGCAGCTTATCAACCGGGACAGGGTTGGATACGCAGTATTTT. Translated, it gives CASSLSTGTGLDTQYF.

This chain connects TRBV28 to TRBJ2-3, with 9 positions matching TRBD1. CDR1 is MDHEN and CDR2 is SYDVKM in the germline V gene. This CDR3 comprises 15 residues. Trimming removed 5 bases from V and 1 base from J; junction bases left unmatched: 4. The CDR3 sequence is CASSTWDRGTDTQYF. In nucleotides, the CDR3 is TGTGCCAGCAGTACTTGGGACAGGGGCACAGATACGCAGTATTTT.

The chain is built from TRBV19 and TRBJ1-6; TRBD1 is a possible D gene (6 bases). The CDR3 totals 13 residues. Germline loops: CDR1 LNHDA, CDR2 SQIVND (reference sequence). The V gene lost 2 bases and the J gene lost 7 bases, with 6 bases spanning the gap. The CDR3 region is CASSIQGNSPLHF. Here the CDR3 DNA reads TGTGCCAGTAGTATACAGGGGAATTCACCCCTCCACTTT.